These 25 T cell receptor beta chains were all obtained from the same sample, sequenced in a study of cytomegalovirus exposure and HLA in healthy donors. This PCR relied on a set of 60 Vbeta primers and 13 Jbeta primers. Libraries were prepared by immunoSEQ multiplex PCR; TCRdb keeps only in-frame clonotypes and omits some of them. The sample shows about 77,000 clones, and around 15% sits with its ten largest clones. Sequencing was performed on PBMCs. Every receptor here comes from a middle-aged man in good health and CMV-seropositive.

The chain has TRBV5-1 and TRBJ1-1; TRBD1 agrees at 10 bases. Germline CDR1 and CDR2: SGHRS and YFSETQ. V lost 3 bases and J lost 3; bases outside the gene matches: 2. The CDR3 is 14 residues long. The CDR3 DNA reads TGCGCCAGCAGCTCCGGACAGGGGGACACTGAAGCTTTCTTT. Translation: CASSSGQGDTEAFF.

CDR3 DNA: TGTGCCAGCACTCAAGGGGGTATCGGAAACACCATATATTTT. Protein: CASTQGGIGNTIYF. The chain joins TRBV28 to TRBJ1-3; the D gene is possibly TRBD1 (6 bases). CDR1 MDHEN and CDR2 SYDVKM come from the germline V gene. The CDR3 length is 14 residues. Trimming removed 7 bases at V and 4 bases at J, with 14 bases between.

The V gene is TRBV9, the J gene TRBJ1-1; TRBD1 agrees at 11 bases. V dropped 2 bases and J dropped 4; count of bases not matched to a gene: 4. This CDR3 spans 15 amino acids. CDR1 and CDR2 from the germline V gene are SGDLS and YYNGEE. DNA of the CDR3: TGTGCCAGCAGCGTCGGGGGGACAGGGGGCACTGAAGCTTTCTTT. It specifies CASSVGGTGGTEAFF.

The chain carries TRBV19 and TRBJ2-5; 13 nucleotides match TRBD2. Looked up from germline, CDR1 is LNHDA and CDR2 is SQIVND (reference sequence). The CDR3 runs 13 residues. V lost 8 bases, J lost 4 bases, and 1 base stayed unmatched. The CDR3 sequence: CASRLAGGETQYF. CDR3 coding DNA: TGTGCCAGTCGACTAGCGGGGGGAGAGACCCAGTACTTC.

The rearrangement uses TRBV7-8 and TRBJ1-4, with a possible D match to TRBD1 (5 bases). The V gene's germline CDR1 is SGHVS and CDR2 FQNEAQ. The CDR3 is 15 residues long. V was pared by 5 bases and J by 0 bases, with 10 bases between. CDR3 region: CASSPQQATNEKLFF. DNA of the CDR3: TGTGCCAGCAGCCCCCAACAGGCAACTAATGAAAAACTGTTTTTT.

This rearrangement joins TRBV6-1 to TRBJ1-1; no reliable D call. Germline assignment: CDR1 MNHNS and CDR2 SASEGT. V dropped 2 bases and J dropped 2 bases, with 12 bases sitting between them. The CDR3 covers 15 residues. DNA of the CDR3: TGTGCCAGCAGTGAAATAAACAGCCTTAACACTGAAGCTTTCTTT. Translation gives CASSEINSLNTEAFF.

The CDR3 spells CASSVVGGRSTEAFF. The CDR3 DNA is TGTGCCAGCAGCGTAGTCGGAGGGCGAAGCACTGAAGCTTTCTTT. V usage is TRBV9 and J usage is TRBJ1-1; D unclear. CDR3 size: 15 residues. Germline CDR1 reads SGDLS; CDR2 reads YYNGEE. Between the trimmed V and J ends, which lost 0 bases and 4 bases, there was a span of 13 bases.

The chain uses TRBV5-6 and TRBJ1-5; D remains ambiguous. V lost 0 bases, J lost 3 bases, and 13 bases lay in between. The germline CDR1 and CDR2 sequences are SGHDT and YYEEEE. The length of the CDR3 is 16 residues. The CDR3: CASSLGPPAANQPQHF. The DNA for the CDR3 is TGTGCCAGCAGCTTGGGGCCCCCCGCGGCCAATCAGCCCCAGCATTTT.

The rearrangement links TRBV5-1 to TRBJ2-2; tentative D call: TRBD1 (5 bases). The CDR3 runs to 14 residues. Germline lookup yields CDR1 SGHRS and CDR2 YFSETQ. Trimming pared 3 bases from V and 7 bases from J, leaving 13 bases between. The CDR3 region is CASSSYEGVGELFF. CDR3 in DNA: TGCGCCAGCAGCTCATACGAAGGGGTCGGGGAGCTGTTTTTT.

The chain joins TRBV19 to TRBJ1-2; D is ambiguous. Trimming took 5 bases from V and 6 from J, leaving 16 bases between them. The germline V gene has CDR1 LNHDA and CDR2 SQIVND (reference sequence). CDR3 length equals 14 residues. The CDR3 region has the DNA TGTGCCAGTAGTCTATTCTTACCGCCCGATGGCTACACCTTC. Translated: CASSLFLPPDGYTF. The full variable domain, rest sourced from reference TRBV19 and TRBJ1-2, is DGGITQSPKYLFRKEGQNVTLSCEQNLNHDAMYWYRQDPGQGLRLIYYSQIVNDFQKGDIAEGYSVSREKKESFPLTVTSAQKNPTAFYLCASSLFLPPDGYTFGSGTRLTVV.

The rearrangement joins TRBV6-1 to TRBJ2-4; 8 positions match TRBD1. J lost 9 bases, V lost 4 bases, and 14 bases had no gene match. Germline-derived CDR1 and CDR2 are MNHNS and SASEGT. The length of the CDR3 is 16 residues. The DNA for the CDR3 is TGTGCCAGCAGTGCCCAGAACCTCGGACAGGGAGGCATTCAGTACTTC. Its protein product is CASSAQNLGQGGIQYF.

The chain uses TRBV27 and TRBJ1-1, with D perhaps matching TRBD1 (5 bases). The CDR3 has 14 residues. Trimming stripped 7 bases from V and 4 bases from J, with 16 bases between. Germline values: CDR1 MNHEY, CDR2 SMNVEV (reference sequence). The CDR3 sequence: CASTPLRGSTEAFF. CDR3 sequence (DNA): TGTGCCAGCACCCCATTACGGGGGTCCACTGAAGCTTTCTTT.

This chain connects TRBV5-4 to TRBJ2-3; D unresolved. Between the trimmed V and J ends, which lost 2 bases and 5 bases, there was a span of 3 bases. Germline V lookup: CDR1 SGHNT, CDR2 YYREEE (reference sequence). This CDR3 comprises 11 residues. The CDR3 nucleotides read TGTGCCAGCAGCTTACTAGATACGCAGTATTTT. Its protein is CASSLLDTQYF.

This rearrangement joins TRBV18 to TRBJ2-1, with D possibly matching TRBD2 (5 bases). Trimming left V 2 bases short and J 7 bases short, with 12 bases between. Per the germline V gene, CDR1 is KGHSH and CDR2 is LQKENI. The CDR3 is 14 amino acids. This CDR3 reads CASSPALPGNEQFF. CDR3 nucleotides: TGTGCCAGCTCACCAGCACTACCGGGAAATGAGCAGTTCTTC. Based on the CDR3 plus reference TRBV18 and TRBJ2-1, the full variable domain is NAGVMQNPRHLVRRRGQEARLRCSPMKGHSHVYWYRQLPEEGLKFMVYLQKENIIDESGMPKERFSAEFPKEGPSILRIQQVVRGDSAAYFCASSPALPGNEQFFGPGTRLTVL.

The rearrangement uses TRBV19 and TRBJ1-4, with D perhaps TRBD1 (5 bases). V gave up 10 bases and J gave up 7 bases, with 22 bases separating them. Germline V lookup: CDR1 LNHDA, CDR2 SQIVND (reference sequence). The CDR3 has 15 residues. The CDR3 is CATSPGGGTSEKLFF. CDR3 nucleotides: TGTGCCACCTCCCCGGGGGGGGGAACGAGTGAAAAACTGTTTTTT. Full variable domain (outside the CDR3, taken from reference TRBV19 and TRBJ1-4): DGGITQSPKYLFRKEGQNVTLSCEQNLNHDAMYWYRQDPGQGLRLIYYSQIVNDFQKGDIAEGYSVSREKKESFPLTVTSAQKNPTAFYLCATSPGGGTSEKLFFGSGTQLSVL.

The chain combines TRBV18 with TRBJ2-5; TRBD1 matches 10 bases. This CDR3 spans 16 amino acids. The trim removed 3 bases at V and 4 bases at J, leaving 8 bases unmatched. The germline V gene has CDR1 KGHSH and CDR2 LQKENI. CDR3 region: CASSPLGTGVIETQYF. CDR3 coding DNA: TGTGCCAGCTCACCCCTGGGGACAGGGGTAATAGAGACCCAGTACTTC.

The chain is built from TRBV5-1 and TRBJ2-3; 9 bases match TRBD2. The CDR3 totals 16 residues. Germline V gene lookup returns CDR1 SGHRS and CDR2 YFSETQ. V trimming: 3 bases; J trimming: 0 bases; junction bases outside the gene matches: 5. The CDR3 coding sequence is TGCGCCAGCAGCTCGTCTAGCGGGGTCAGCACAGATACGCAGTATTTT. Amino acids: CASSSSSGVSTDTQYF.

The gene calls are TRBV28 and TRBJ1-1, with a possible D match to TRBD1 (6 bases). The germline V gene encodes CDR1 MDHEN and CDR2 SYDVKM. The germline V and J ends were trimmed by 5 bases and 7 bases, with 17 bases remaining between them. The CDR3 sequence is 14 residues long. CDR3 sequence: CASSKQGGSGEAFF. Written as DNA, the CDR3 is TGTGCCAGCAGTAAACAGGGAGGGAGCGGTGAAGCTTTCTTT.

This chain joins TRBV7-9 and TRBJ1-1; D is perhaps TRBD1 (6 bases). Trimming shortened V by 0 bases and J by 6 bases, and 8 bases separated the two germline ends. This CDR3 region has 13 residues. Per germline, CDR1 SEHNR and CDR2 FQNEAQ (reference sequence). CDR3 sequence: CASSLAGGAEAFF. CDR3 coding DNA: TGTGCCAGCAGCTTAGCAGGGGGGGCTGAAGCTTTCTTT.

The chain has TRBV5-1 and TRBJ2-7, with 7 bases identical to TRBD1. V shed 3 bases and J 3 bases; nucleotides not matched to a gene: 3. The CDR3 contains 13 residues. CDR1 is SGHRS, CDR2 YFSETQ, per germline. The chain's CDR3 is CASSWDRYYEQYF. The CDR3 nucleotides read TGCGCCAGCAGCTGGGACAGATACTACGAGCAGTACTTC.

The chain couples TRBV15 to TRBJ2-7; TRBD2 is a possible D gene (6 bases). The CDR3 totals 15 residues. Trimming cost V 3 bases and J 0 bases, with 12 bases left between them. Per germline, CDR1 LNHNV and CDR2 YYDKDF (reference sequence). CDR3 protein: CATSREGRSSYEQYF. CDR3 bases: TGTGCCACCAGCAGGGAGGGCAGGAGCTCCTACGAGCAGTACTTC.

This rearrangement joins TRBV5-1 to TRBJ2-3, with 8 bases lining up with TRBD1. The V and J ends lost 6 bases and 2 bases, in that order; junction bases with no gene match: 5. The CDR3 spans 14 residues. CDR1 is SGHRS and CDR2 is YFSETQ in the germline V gene. The chain's CDR3 is CASNPGQDTDTQYF. DNA for the CDR3: TGCGCCAGCAATCCGGGACAGGACACAGATACGCAGTATTTT. The full variable domain, rest sourced from reference TRBV5-1 and TRBJ2-3, is KAGVTQTPRYLIKTRGQQVTLSCSPISGHRSVSWYQQTPGQGLQFLFEYFSETQRNKGNFPGRFSGRQFSNSRSEMNVSTLELGDSALYLCASNPGQDTDTQYFGPGTRLTVL.

CDR3 loop: CASSRGQGSYNEQFF. In DNA, the CDR3 is TGCGCCAGCAGCCGCGGACAGGGGTCCTACAATGAGCAGTTCTTC. V gene TRBV5-1 combines with J gene TRBJ2-1, with 9 bases lining up with TRBD1. Trimming took 4 bases from V and 1 from J; bases not matched to a gene: 3. Germline V lookup: CDR1 SGHRS, CDR2 YFSETQ. The CDR3 consists of 15 residues.

This chain uses TRBV5-1 with TRBJ2-1; 8 bases agree with TRBD1. The CDR3 extends over 18 amino acids. The V gene end was trimmed by 0 bases and the J gene end by 7 bases; junction bases not matched to a gene: 15. CDR1 SGHRS and CDR2 YFSETQ come from the germline V gene. The CDR3 nucleotides are TGCGCCAGCAGCTTGGCCAGGGGGCGGGGAGACCCTTCGAATGAGCAGTTCTTC. This encodes CASSLARGRGDPSNEQFF.

The CDR3 is CASIWAPLTGELFF. Written as DNA, the CDR3 is TGTGCCAGCATTTGGGCCCCTTTGACCGGGGAGCTGTTTTTT. The rearrangement links TRBV6-5 to TRBJ2-2, with D hard to call. V was shortened by 7 bases and J by 5 bases, with 14 bases between the two germline ends. Germline CDR1 MNHEY, CDR2 SVGAGI. This CDR3 region has 14 residues.